This TCR beta chain emerged from a study of CD8 T cells in ankylosing spondylitis (dated by TCRdb to between 2016 and 2019). Regarding the research as a whole: T cell receptor beta repertoires were profiled in healthy donors and ankylosing spondylitis patients so that disease-linked TCR variants could be found. The whole study cohort included about a hundred healthy donors and 25 ankylosing spondylitis patients. Peripheral blood was sampled, and synovial fluid was also collected from ankylosing spondylitis patients.

On this clonotype itself: The clone's antigen remains unknown. Base qualities are missing; no much larger clone stands one base away.

The study at large found these results: The disease-linked clones showed a CD8+ phenotype and occurred at relatively low frequencies in peripheral blood. Significant enrichment of the disease-linked clones was reported in matched synovial fluid samples from ankylosing spondylitis patients. Blood from ankylosing spondylitis patients appeared to be characterized by a TCR beta motif made up of fewer than ten highly homologous amino acid variants. Some motif variants had previously been reported in the synovial fluid and blood of reactive arthritis patients, which suggests shared mechanisms of disease initiation.

Sequencer: Illumina HiSeq 2500. Quantitative 5'-RACE with molecular barcodes was the method used to prepare the TCR beta libraries. As for the original processing: A new computational method based on a probabilistic model of VDJ rearrangement was used to identify disease-linked TCR variants. The public reads were reprocessed in TCRdb via fastp at Q25 and MiXCR, keeping in-frame beta chains. Each CDR3 protein gets just one entry, which takes the most common genes and DNA from the rows behind it. Here the V and J calls rest on TCRdb's processing, not on the authors' analysis. Present in this sample are 300,000 to 350,000 distinct CDR3 sequences, 20% to 25% of which were seen just once. The biggest ten clones account for around 3.2% of the sample. The CDR3 goes from the cysteine to the phenylalanine over 12 residues. Only the CDR3 DNA is retained, 36 bases long and in frame from the first base. V and J lose 3 bases and 6 bases, and a span of 9 bases separates them. From a lookup of the germline V gene, CDR1 and CDR2 are SGHVS and FQNEAQ.

The rearranged segments are TRBV7-8 and TRBJ2-7; the D gene remains uncertain. This TCR was sampled from a female donor with ankylosing spondylitis or in good health (not recorded which). The sample consisted of blood, either unsorted or a sorted T cell fraction (not recorded which). The nucleotide sequence is given as TGTGCCAGCAGCTTCGGGCGTAGCGAGCAGTACTTC. It is translated as CASSFGRSEQYF.